The 13 T cell receptor beta chains below come from one sample, sequenced in a study of vaccination and CD4 T cells after COVID-19 (dated by TCRdb to between 2021 and 2024). In light of the paper, this sample's treatment or condition label describes: roughly 10-day PBMC culture with coronavirus spike peptide pools or control peptides (ViraFEST assay). The receptor library was made with PCR. Reads for this sample came from an Illumina iSeq 100. TCR sequencing of DNA from cultured CD4+ T cells used the Oncomine TCR Beta short-read assay at the Johns Hopkins FTIC core. TCRdb reprocessed the public reads (quality trimming at Q25 with fastp, clone calling with MiXCR) and kept in-frame beta chains. Identical CDR3 protein sequences are pooled into one entry, listed with their most common genes and DNA. This sample lists under 15,000 distinct CDR3 sequences; 40% to 45% were detected once. In total, the top ten clones hold less than 7.5% of the sample.

Their antigens remain unidentified. Material for sequencing was CD4+ T cells from blood, cultured in vitro. All receptors derive from a human donor who had recovered from COVID-19.

This clonotype appeared a single time. The rearrangement joins TRBV19 to TRBJ2-3; D not resolved. The CDR3 has 11 residues. Germline values: CDR1 LNHDA, CDR2 SQIVND (reference sequence). V was cut by 10 bases and J by 6 bases, with 11 bases left in between. The CDR3, as DNA: TGTGCCACTTCAGTGGTGGATACGCAGTATTTT. Residues: CATSVVDTQYF.

There are a few counts of this clonotype. The chain employs TRBV24-1 and TRBJ2-7; D remains ambiguous. V gave up 7 bases and J gave up 3 bases, with 3 bases separating them. Looked up from germline, CDR1 is KGHDR and CDR2 is SFDVKD. CDR3 length equals 10 residues. Here the CDR3 DNA reads TGTGCCACCAGACTCTACGAGCAGTACTTC. It specifies CATRLYEQYF.

The genes are TRBV11-3 and TRBJ2-7, with D hard to call. The CDR3 has 12 amino acids. Germline V lookup: CDR1 SGHNT, CDR2 YENEEA. Trimming stripped 5 bases from V and 6 bases from J, with 11 bases between. CDR3 protein: CASSIGRGEQYF. The CDR3 nucleotides read TGTGCCAGCAGCATAGGACGCGGCGAGCAGTACTTC.

The J gene is TRBJ1-6, the V gene TRBV14; no firm D call. CDR1 SGHDN and CDR2 FVKESK come from the germline V gene. CDR3 length: 18 residues. Trimming pared 4 bases from V and 10 bases from J, leaving 26 bases between. CDR3 sequence (DNA): TGTGCCAGCAGCCCAAGTCGCCGTTTTGGAGGGCCAGAATCACCCCTCCACTTT. Amino acid sequence: CASSPSRRFGGPESPLHF.

This clonotype was counted a few times. The rearrangement links TRBV27 to TRBJ1-2, with D possibly TRBD1 on 6 matching bases. Germline lookup yields CDR1 MNHEY and CDR2 SMNVEV (reference sequence). The CDR3 has 14 amino acids. V was pared by 0 bases and J by 4 bases, with 9 bases between. This chain's CDR3 is CASSLSGTTYGYTF. The CDR3 DNA is TGTGCCAGCAGTTTATCCGGGACAACCTATGGCTACACCTTC.

This clonotype was seen only a few times. The genes are TRBV7-3 and TRBJ2-1; D is perhaps TRBD1 (6 bases). With 5 bases removed from V and 4 bases from J, the gap between germline ends came to 9 bases. The V gene's germline CDR1 is SGHTA and CDR2 FQGTGA. The CDR3 has 13 amino acids. The CDR3 loop is CASSLGQYNEQFF. The DNA for the CDR3 is TGTGCCAGCAGCCTCGGACAGTACAATGAGCAGTTCTTC.

The chain uses TRBV7-6 and TRBJ2-2; unclear D gene. V was clipped by 1 base and J by 7 bases, with 4 bases between them. The CDR3 is made up of 12 amino acids. CDR1 SGHVS and CDR2 FNYEAQ come from the germline V gene. CDR3: CASSLDDGELFF. The CDR3 DNA reads TGTGCCAGCAGCTTAGATGACGGGGAGCTGTTTTTT.

This clonotype has more than one count but fewer than ten. The CDR3 spells CASSLARGRGYEQYF. The CDR3, as DNA: TGTGCCAGCAGTTTAGCCAGGGGGAGGGGCTACGAGCAGTACTTC. The rearrangement joins TRBV12-3 or TRBV12-4 to TRBJ2-7; D is possibly TRBD1 or TRBD2 (7 bases each). V dropped 0 bases and J dropped 3 bases, with 12 bases sitting between them. The CDR3 consists of 15 residues.

This clonotype was recorded a few times. V and J are TRBV2 and TRBJ1-1; the D gene is possibly TRBD1 (5 bases). Germline V gives CDR1 SNHLY, CDR2 FYNNEI. The V and J ends lost 1 base and 5 bases respectively, with 11 bases between them. The CDR3 has 14 residues. The CDR3 nucleotides are TGTGCCAGCAGTGAAGTCAGGGTACGGACTGAAGCTTTCTTT. It encodes CASSEVRVRTEAFF. The whole variable domain, remainder taken from reference TRBV2 and TRBJ1-1, is EPEVTQTPSHQVTQMGQEVILRCVPISNHLYFYWYRQILGQKVEFLVSFYNNEISEKSEIFDDQFSVERPDGSNFTLKIRSTKLEDSAMYFCASSEVRVRTEAFFGQGTRLTVV.

Only one count was recorded for this clonotype. V usage is TRBV7-6 and J usage is TRBJ1-2, with D possibly TRBD1 on 5 matching bases. Trimming pared 2 bases from V and 5 bases from J, leaving 12 bases between. CDR1 SGHVS and CDR2 FNYEAQ come from the germline V gene. This CDR3 comprises 14 residues. The CDR3 nucleotides are TGTGCCAGCAGCTTAAGCGGGGGAACGTATGGCTACACCTTC. Translating gives CASSLSGGTYGYTF.

This clonotype has only a few counts. The chain is built from TRBV6-1 and TRBJ1-5; D gene unclear. Germline V gene data show CDR1 as MNHNS and CDR2 as SASEGT. The V gene lost 5 bases and the J gene lost 3 bases, with 8 bases spanning the gap. The CDR3 has 13 residues. In DNA, the CDR3 is TGTGCCAGCAGTCGGGCAGTCAATCAGCCCCAGCATTTT. Translated, it gives CASSRAVNQPQHF.

This clonotype is categorized as medium-sized. The V gene is TRBV21-1, the J gene TRBJ1-2; the D call of TRBD1 is as the table states it, not checked on the DNA. TRBV21-1 is recorded as a pseudogene. CDR3 length: 14 amino acids. Here the CDR3 reads CASSKPRTGDGYTF. The CDR3, as DNA: TGTGCCAGCAGCAAACCAAGGACAGGGGATGGCTACACCTTC.

The CDR3 DNA reads TGTGCCAGCACCCCGGGGACAACGGGCGAGCAGTACTTC. Protein product: CASTPGTTGEQYF. The chain carries TRBV7-9 and TRBJ2-7; D might be TRBD1 (6 bases). The CDR3 runs 13 residues. The V end was cut by 7 bases, the J end by 6 bases, with 16 bases between. Germline-derived CDR1 and CDR2 are SEHNR and FQNEAQ (reference sequence).